Listed here are 5 T cell receptor beta chains from one sample, sequenced in a study of blood T cell repertoires in COVID-19. Profiling relied on immunoSEQ multiplex PCR, and the TCRdb table lists in-frame clones only, not all of them. Of under 300,000 clones listed, approximately 85% were seen once; the top ten hold just over 6.5%. Specimen: PBMCs or T cells enriched from blood (not recorded which). Source of these receptors: a woman between 50 and 59 years old who had been exposed to COVID-19.

The chain combines TRBV11-3 with TRBJ2-2; D gene unclear. V was shortened by 5 bases and J by 4 bases, with 8 bases between the two germline ends. The CDR3 has 13 residues. Germline V CDR1 and CDR2: SGHNT, YENEEA. The CDR3 sequence: CASSLDTTGELFF. CDR3 DNA sequence: TGTGCCAGCAGCCTCGACACCACCGGGGAGCTGTTTTTT.

This chain links TRBV9 with TRBJ1-2, with D hard to call. From germline, CDR1 is SGDLS and CDR2 YYNGEE. V was shortened by 0 bases and J by 0 bases, with 12 bases between the two germline ends. The CDR3 has 16 amino acids. CDR3 sequence reads: CASSVAPGAANYGYTF. DNA for the CDR3: TGTGCCAGCAGCGTAGCTCCCGGCGCGGCTAACTATGGCTACACCTTC.

The rearrangement uses TRBV5-1 and TRBJ2-1; a weak D match, TRBD2 (5 bases). Trimming removed 0 bases from V and 2 bases from J, with 12 bases in between. The germline V gene has CDR1 SGHRS and CDR2 YFSETQ. The CDR3 sequence is 16 residues long. The CDR3 region is CASSLARGNPYNEQFF. CDR3 bases: TGCGCCAGCAGCTTGGCTCGGGGAAACCCCTACAATGAGCAGTTCTTC.

V is TRBV4-3 and J is TRBJ1-2; possibly TRBD1 for D (6 bases). V was clipped by 0 bases and J by 0 bases, with 14 bases between them. Germline V lookup: CDR1 LGHNA, CDR2 YSLEER. The length of the CDR3 is 17 residues. In DNA form, the CDR3 reads TGCGCCAGCAGCCAAGATTTCTCGGACAGTCCTAACTATGGCTACACCTTC. Its translation is CASSQDFSDSPNYGYTF.

The chain is built from TRBV7-2 and TRBJ1-3; the match to TRBD1 covers 9 bases. Germline trimming cut 4 bases from V and 3 bases from J; bases unmatched to any gene: 10. The CDR3 is 17 residues long. Germline assignment: CDR1 SGHTA and CDR2 FQGNSA. The CDR3 loop is CASSSMQTGGGGNTIYF. CDR3 nucleotides: TGTGCCAGCAGCTCTATGCAGACAGGGGGAGGTGGAAACACCATATATTTT.